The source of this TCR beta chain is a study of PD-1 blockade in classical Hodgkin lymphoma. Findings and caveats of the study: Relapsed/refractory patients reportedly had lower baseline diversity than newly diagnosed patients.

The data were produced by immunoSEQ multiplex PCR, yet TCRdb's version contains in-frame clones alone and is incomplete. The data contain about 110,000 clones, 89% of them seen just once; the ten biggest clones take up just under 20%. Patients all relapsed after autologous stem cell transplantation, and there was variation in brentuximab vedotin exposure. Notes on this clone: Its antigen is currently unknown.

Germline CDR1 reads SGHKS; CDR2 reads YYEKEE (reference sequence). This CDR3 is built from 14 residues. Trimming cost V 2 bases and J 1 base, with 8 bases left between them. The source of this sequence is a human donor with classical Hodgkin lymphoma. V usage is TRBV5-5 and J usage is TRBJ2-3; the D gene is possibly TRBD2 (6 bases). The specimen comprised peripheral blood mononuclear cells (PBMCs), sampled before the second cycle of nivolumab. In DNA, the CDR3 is TGTGCCAGCAGCTTAGGAGGGCGCACAGATACGCAGTATTTT. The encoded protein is CASSLGGRTDTQYF.